This TCR beta chain was sequenced in a study of T cells expressing NK-cell markers. Study-level points and caveats: Among a handful of donors, these clonotypes also ranked first in the CD3+CD56-NKG2C+ fraction. Of the CD8+ T cells in over five donors, roughly 1.0-7.5% belonged to dominant NKG2C+ clonotypes.

Turning to this clonotype: What it recognizes is unknown.

The CDR3 is 17 residues long. Germline CDR1 and CDR2: SGHRS and YFSETQ. TCRdb re-called the 5' RACE reads and gives one entry per CDR3 protein, without DNA. The specimen's table records a few hundred thousand distinct CDR3 sequences. The chain has TRBV5-1 and TRBJ1-4. The sequence was obtained from a man aged 18 to 70 in good health. What was sequenced was blood T cells: a sorted CD56 or NKG2C T cell subset, CD4+ or CD8+ T cells, or bulk PBMC T cells (not recorded which). The CDR3 sequence: CASSHSPAGSTNEKLFF.